A single sample gave rise to the 16 T cell receptor beta chains below, sequenced in a study of T cells expressing NK-cell markers. TCRdb reprocessed the 5' RACE reads, keeping one entry per CDR3 protein, no DNA. The sample shows a few hundred thousand distinct CDR3 sequences, and 1.4% sits with its ten largest clones. Source material: blood T cells: a sorted CD56 or NKG2C T cell subset, CD4+ or CD8+ T cells, or bulk PBMC T cells (not recorded which). Every receptor here comes from a woman in her forties or fifties in good health.

V and J are TRBV5-1 and TRBJ2-1; TCRdb's D gene call, TRBD2, goes unchecked for lack of DNA. Germline V lookup: CDR1 SGHRS, CDR2 YFSETQ. The CDR3 is 14 amino acids. The CDR3 loop is CASNQFAGGREQFF.

This sequence joins TRBV28 and TRBJ2-1; TCRdb designates TRBD2, a call that cannot be tested without DNA. This CDR3 spans 11 amino acids. CDR1 and CDR2 (germline): MDHEN, SYDVKM. The CDR3 spells CASSFGTREFF.

V usage is TRBV6-1 and J usage is TRBJ1-5; TCRdb proposes TRBD1, but this gene call is untestable without DNA. This CDR3 is 15 amino acids long. Germline V gives CDR1 MNHNS, CDR2 SASEGT. This chain's CDR3 is CASSEVLDRGQPQHF.

The V gene is TRBV29-1, the J gene TRBJ1-5; the D call from TCRdb, TRBD1, cannot be confirmed without DNA. This CDR3 is 15 amino acids long. Per the germline V gene, CDR1 is SQVTM and CDR2 is ANQGSEA. CDR3 amino acids: CSVEGGYRSNQPQHF.

This rearrangement joins TRBV27 to TRBJ2-7. The CDR3 covers 14 residues. Looked up from germline, CDR1 is MNHEY and CDR2 is SMNVEV (reference sequence). CDR3 loop: CASSPDARVHEQYF.

Here the CDR3 reads CSGVGSQETQYF. This sequence joins TRBV29-1 and TRBJ2-5; TCRdb calls TRBD2, which cannot be checked without DNA. The CDR3 is made up of 12 amino acids. From germline, CDR1 is SQVTM and CDR2 ANQGSEA.

The gene calls are TRBV28 and TRBJ2-3. The length of the CDR3 is 14 residues. Germline V CDR1 and CDR2: MDHEN, SYDVKM. The CDR3 here is CASSFVGLSDTQYF. The full variable domain, its missing parts supplied by reference TRBV28 and TRBJ2-3, is DVKVTQSSRYLVKRTGEKVFLECVQDMDHENMFWYRQDPGLGLRLIYFSYDVKMKEKGDIPEGYSVSREKKERFSLILESASTNQTSMYLCASSFVGLSDTQYFGPGTRLTVL.

This chain connects TRBV12-3 or TRBV12-4 to TRBJ2-5; TCRdb's D call, TRBD1, is unchecked because there is no DNA. This CDR3 has 17 amino acids. The CDR3 here is CASSPRTWTDVGETQYF.

This chain links TRBV12-3 or TRBV12-4 with TRBJ2-7; absent DNA, TCRdb's TRBD1 call cannot be checked. There are 18 residues in the CDR3. CDR3 sequence: CASSPRDRRSWGDYEQYF.

V gene TRBV24-1 combines with J gene TRBJ2-1; TCRdb gives TRBD2 as the D gene, but with no DNA this cannot be confirmed. Germline CDR1 reads KGHDR; CDR2 reads SFDVKD. The CDR3 extends over 11 amino acids. The CDR3 here is CATSAKTEQFF.

This CDR3 is CASSRTSARGSSYEQYF. The rearrangement uses TRBV3-1 and TRBJ2-7; TCRdb selects TRBD1, and the lack of DNA leaves this call unchecked. The CDR3 length is 17 residues. Germline CDR1 LGHDT, CDR2 YNNKEL (reference sequence).

The chain recombines TRBV5-1 with TRBJ1-4; there is no DNA to check the TCRdb D call of TRBD1. The germline gives CDR1 SGHRS, CDR2 YFSETQ. The CDR3 covers 13 residues. The chain's CDR3 is CASNRGDNEKLFF.

The chain uses TRBV24-1 and TRBJ2-6; without DNA, the TCRdb call of TRBD1 cannot be checked. This CDR3 has 17 residues. Germline assignment: CDR1 KGHDR and CDR2 SFDVKD. CDR3 region: CATSDRDSESGANVLTF.

CDR3: CASSPGPSEGEQFF. The gene calls are TRBV4-2 and TRBJ2-1. CDR3 size: 14 residues. CDR1 and CDR2 from the germline V gene are LGHNA and YNFKEQ.

The V call is TRBV19, the J call TRBJ2-7; the TCRdb D gene call, TRBD1, has no DNA to confirm it. Germline V gene sequence: CDR1 LNHDA, CDR2 SQIVND (reference sequence). This CDR3 has 13 amino acids. This CDR3 reads CASSRGDGYEQYF.

The chain joins TRBV5-6 to TRBJ2-1; the TCRdb call, TRBD2, lacks DNA for checking. CDR1 and CDR2 from the germline V gene are SGHDT and YYEEEE. The CDR3 is 16 amino acids. The CDR3 protein is CASRSTSAGVFRVQFF.